This T cell receptor beta chain appears in the sequencing data of a study of prognosis after radiotherapy for stage I lung cancer (dated by TCRdb to the early 2020s). Study-level background: Between early 2018 and January 2019, 20 or so stage I NSCLC patients were enrolled in Nanjing, China. The cohort comprised 10 to 15 men and 6 women with a median age of around 74 years, ranging from roughly 53 to 84 years. SBRT was given in 3 to 5 fractions with a biologically effective dose of at least 100 Gy, using image-guided IMRT or VMAT. Tumor histology was squamous cell carcinoma in seven or eight patients and adenocarcinoma in about a dozen. About 20% of the 19 patients developed distant metastases after SBRT, at a median of approximately 7 months; the other 15 showed no significant progression. In every patient, SBRT was given without any concurrent therapy. Peripheral blood TCR beta repertoires were profiled in stage I NSCLC patients before and after stereotactic body radiotherapy, and the study then linked these repertoires to distant failure. The study included 13 to 15 patients with newly diagnosed primary stage I lung tumors and 4 to 6 with oligometastatic NSCLC after surgical resection of the primary tumor. Every patient was regarded as medically inoperable, because of comorbidities in 11 to 12 cases and refusal of surgery in over 5 cases. The study sequenced about 38 blood samples from roughly 19 patients, one before and one after SBRT per patient.

No patient had a history of other malignancies or prior chemotherapy or radiotherapy, and all had node-negative disease on CT and PET/CT. Six milliliters of peripheral venous blood were drawn into EDTA tubes at each of two time points. Ficoll-Paque Plus density-gradient centrifugation was used to isolate PBMCs. Immediately after collection, samples were stored at -80 degrees C until analysis. Here is what the overall study found, with its caveats: All reported P values were unadjusted for multiple comparisons. The study was limited by the small cohort and short follow-up, and independent validation of the study findings is required. Tumor specificity of expanded TCR clones was not determined. TRBV and TRBJ usage frequencies reportedly varied with metastasis status, involving two V genes at baseline and several V and two J genes after SBRT. Post-SBRT Shannon entropy and its change from baseline were lower in patients who developed distant metastases; baseline Shannon entropy was not associated with metastases. Unique TCR clone counts fell after SBRT (median around 9,800 before versus fewer than 7,500 after; Wilcoxon paired P=0.011).

There are 13 amino acids in the CDR3, from cysteine to phenylalanine inclusive. Only the CDR3 DNA is retained, 39 bases long and in frame from the first base. Trimmed from V: 6 bases; trimmed from J: 4 bases; junction bases lacking a gene match: 3. Two rounds of multiplex PCR on genomic DNA were used to amplify the TCR beta CDR3 region. In the first PCR round, primers specific to each TRBV and TRBJ gene were used, and the primer sequences were filed in Chinese patent CN105087789A. Universal primers were used in the second PCR round. The Roche High Pure PCR Template Preparation Kit was used to extract genomic DNA from frozen PBMCs. Libraries were sequenced paired-end with 151 bp reads on an Illumina HiSeq 3000. In the source study's methods: Raw reads lacking the multiplex PCR primer sequences were removed with CutAdapt. High-quality paired reads were merged into contigs with PEAR. TRB V, D and J gene segments were assigned to each contig with MiXCR by alignment to reference sequences. CDR3 sequences were clustered by base quality and sequence similarity to remove sequencing errors. Diversity was measured as Shannon entropy normalized by the natural log of productive TCR sequence number. To get clonality, Shannon entropy was divided by the natural log of the number of unique clonotypes, and that result was subtracted from one. The Youden index of ROC curves was used to select progression-free survival cut-offs for repertoire metrics, and analyses were performed in R 3.5.3. TCRdb applied fastp at Q25 and MiXCR to the public reads, then kept only in-frame beta chains. Every entry covers one CDR3 protein and lists the most common genes and DNA from its rows. These V and J calls derive from TCRdb rather than the authors' analysis. The sample yields tens of thousands of distinct CDR3 sequences; roughly a quarter were counted once. The ten largest clones capture about 25% of the sample.

As to this clonotype: What this receptor recognizes is not known. Base qualities are not provided; no much larger clone lies one nucleotide away.

The chain is assembled from TRBV12-3 or TRBV12-4 and TRBJ2-7; TRBD2 fits 10 bases in the junction. Here the sequenced sample was PBMCs, taken before or after stereotactic body radiation therapy (not recorded which). The sequence came from a donor aged 50 or older with non-small cell lung cancer. This receptor has the CDR3 CASRLAGMYEQYF. The nucleotides are TGTGCCAGCAGACTAGCGGGAATGTACGAGCAGTACTTC.